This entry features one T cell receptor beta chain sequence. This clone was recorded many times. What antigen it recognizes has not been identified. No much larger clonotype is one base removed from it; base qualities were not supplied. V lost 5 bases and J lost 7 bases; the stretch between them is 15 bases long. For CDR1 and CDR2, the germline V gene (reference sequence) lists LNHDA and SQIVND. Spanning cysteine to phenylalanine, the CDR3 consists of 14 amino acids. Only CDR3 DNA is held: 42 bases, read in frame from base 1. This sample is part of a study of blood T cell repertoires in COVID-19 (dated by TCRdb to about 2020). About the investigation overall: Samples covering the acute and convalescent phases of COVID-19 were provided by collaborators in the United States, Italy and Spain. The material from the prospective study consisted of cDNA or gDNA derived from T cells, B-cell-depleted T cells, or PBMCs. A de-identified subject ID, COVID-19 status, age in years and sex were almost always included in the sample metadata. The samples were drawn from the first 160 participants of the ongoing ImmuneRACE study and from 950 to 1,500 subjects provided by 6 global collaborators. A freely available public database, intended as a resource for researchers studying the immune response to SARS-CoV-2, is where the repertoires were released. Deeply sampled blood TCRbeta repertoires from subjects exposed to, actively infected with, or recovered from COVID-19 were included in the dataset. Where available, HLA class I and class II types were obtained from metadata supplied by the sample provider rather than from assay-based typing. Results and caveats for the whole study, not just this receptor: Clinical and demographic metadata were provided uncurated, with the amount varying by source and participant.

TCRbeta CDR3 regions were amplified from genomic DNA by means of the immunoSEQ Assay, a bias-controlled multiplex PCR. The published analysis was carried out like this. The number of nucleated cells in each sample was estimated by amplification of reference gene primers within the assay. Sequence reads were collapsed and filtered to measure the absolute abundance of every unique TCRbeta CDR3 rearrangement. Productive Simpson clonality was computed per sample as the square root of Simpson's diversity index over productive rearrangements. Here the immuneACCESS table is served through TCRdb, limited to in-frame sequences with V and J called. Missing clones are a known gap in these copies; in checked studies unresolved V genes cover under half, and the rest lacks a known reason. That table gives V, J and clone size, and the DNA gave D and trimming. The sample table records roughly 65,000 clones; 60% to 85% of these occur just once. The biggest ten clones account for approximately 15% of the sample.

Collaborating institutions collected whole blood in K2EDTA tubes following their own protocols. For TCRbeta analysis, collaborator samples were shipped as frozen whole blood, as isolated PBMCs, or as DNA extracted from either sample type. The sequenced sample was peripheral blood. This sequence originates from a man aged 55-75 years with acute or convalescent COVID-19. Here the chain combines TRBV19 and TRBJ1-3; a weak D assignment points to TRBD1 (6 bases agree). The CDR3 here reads CASSQGPDRNTIYF. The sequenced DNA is TGTGCCAGTAGTCAGGGGCCGGATCGGAACACCATATATTTT.